Listed below are T cell receptor beta chains from one sample, sequenced in a study of vaccination effects on CD4 cells after COVID-19. The table came from immunoSEQ multiplex PCR; TCRdb's copy has only in-frame clones and leaves some out. Of under 20,000 clones listed, roughly 72% were seen once; the top ten hold 16%. These TCRs are of unknown antigen specificity. Material: CD4+ T cells from PBMCs cultured with SARS-CoV-2 spike peptides, obtained before COVID-19 vaccination. Source of these receptors: a human donor who had a prior SARS-CoV-2 infection. Each CDR3 is given with its conserved first and last residue. The order of the fields is clone size, V gene, D gene, J gene, CDR3 DNA, CDR3 protein. The D gene is left open where the match is weak. Size values are once, few and many counts, or a class for expanded clones, and some rows have none.

clone size: NA; V gene: TRBV3-1/TRBV3-2; D gene: NA; J gene: TRBJ2-1; CDR3 DNA: TGTGCCAGCAGCCTGGGGGCGGTCAATGAGCAGTTCTTC; CDR3 protein: CASSLGAVNEQFF
clone size: NA; V gene: TRBV5-5; D gene: TRBD1; J gene: TRBJ2-2; CDR3 DNA: TGTGCCAGCAGCCCCGGGACAGGGGGCACCGGGGAGCTGTTTTTT; CDR3 protein: CASSPGTGGTGELFF
clone size: NA; V gene: TRBV27; D gene: NA; J gene: TRBJ2-2; CDR3 DNA: TGTGCCAGCAGTCGACTTGACACCGGGGAGCTGTTTTTT; CDR3 protein: CASSRLDTGELFF
clone size: NA; V gene: TRBV2; D gene: NA; J gene: TRBJ1-5; CDR3 DNA: TGTGCCAGCAACGAACAGGGCGGGAGCAATCAGCCCCAGCATTTT; CDR3 protein: CASNEQGGSNQPQHF
clone size: NA; V gene: TRBV19; D gene: NA; J gene: TRBJ1-1; CDR3 DNA: TGTGCCACCCAAAGTATACAGGGAGGGACTGAAGCTTTCTTT; CDR3 protein: CATQSIQGGTEAFF
clone size: NA; V gene: TRBV19; D gene: TRBD1; J gene: TRBJ2-3; CDR3 DNA: TGTGCCAGTAGTCCAGGGGGCGATACGCAGTATTTT; CDR3 protein: CASSPGGDTQYF
clone size: NA; V gene: TRBV5-4; D gene: TRBD1; J gene: TRBJ2-3; CDR3 DNA: TGTGCCAGCAGCCCGAGACAGGGTGGCACAGATACGCAGTATTTT; CDR3 protein: CASSPRQGGTDTQYF
clone size: few; V gene: TRBV4-1; D gene: NA; J gene: TRBJ1-2; CDR3 DNA: TGCGCCAGCAGCCACAAGACAGGCTATGGCTACACCTTC; CDR3 protein: CASSHKTGYGYTF
clone size: NA; V gene: TRBV5-1; D gene: NA; J gene: TRBJ2-7; CDR3 DNA: TGCGCCAGCAGCTTGTCAGGGGAGGGTTGGGACGAGCAGTACTTC; CDR3 protein: CASSLSGEGWDEQYF
clone size: NA; V gene: TRBV2; D gene: NA; J gene: TRBJ1-2; CDR3 DNA: TGTGCCAGCAGTGGTCCAGGGATCTATGGCTACACCTTC; CDR3 protein: CASSGPGIYGYTF
clone size: few; V gene: TRBV6-5; D gene: TRBD1; J gene: TRBJ1-3; CDR3 DNA: TGTGCCAGCAGTTTCGGGACAGCATTTGACACCATATATTTT; CDR3 protein: CASSFGTAFDTIYF
clone size: NA; V gene: TRBV5-4; D gene: TRBD2; J gene: TRBJ2-2; CDR3 DNA: TGTGCCAGCAGCTGGCCGGGACTAGCGGGGGGGCCAAGCCCCGGGGAGCTGTTTTTT; CDR3 protein: CASSWPGLAGGPSPGELFF
clone size: NA; V gene: TRBV4-1; D gene: TRBD1; J gene: TRBJ1-1; CDR3 DNA: TGCGCCAGCAGCCAATCAGGGGGCCGAGGCACTGAAGCTTTCTTT; CDR3 protein: CASSQSGGRGTEAFF
clone size: NA; V gene: TRBV2; D gene: NA; J gene: TRBJ2-2; CDR3 DNA: TGTGCCAGCAGTGAAACCAGGAACACCGGGGAGCTGTTTTTT; CDR3 protein: CASSETRNTGELFF
clone size: NA; V gene: TRBV4-3; D gene: NA; J gene: TRBJ2-3; CDR3 DNA: TGCGCCAGCAGCCAAGTACCTAGCGCTATGCCAGCAGATACGCAGTATTTT; CDR3 protein: CASSQVPSAMPADTQYF
clone size: NA; V gene: TRBV18; D gene: TRBD1; J gene: TRBJ2-5; CDR3 DNA: TGTGCCAGCTCACAAGCGGCCCAGGGGGCAGAGACCCAGTACTTC; CDR3 protein: CASSQAAQGAETQYF